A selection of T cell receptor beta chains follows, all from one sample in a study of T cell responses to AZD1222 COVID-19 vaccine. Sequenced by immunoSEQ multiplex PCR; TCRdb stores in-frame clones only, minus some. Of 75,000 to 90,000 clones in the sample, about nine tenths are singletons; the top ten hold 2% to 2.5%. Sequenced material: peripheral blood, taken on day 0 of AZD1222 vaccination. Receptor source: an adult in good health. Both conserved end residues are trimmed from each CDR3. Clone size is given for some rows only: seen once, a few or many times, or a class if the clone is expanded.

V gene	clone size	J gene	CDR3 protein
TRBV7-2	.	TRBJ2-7	ASSLSLYEQY
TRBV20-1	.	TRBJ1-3	SAREVNTIY
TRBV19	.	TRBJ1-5	ASSQGGADQPQH
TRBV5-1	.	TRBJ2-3	ASSLEGRTTSTDTQY
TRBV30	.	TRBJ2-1	AWSPRSNEQF
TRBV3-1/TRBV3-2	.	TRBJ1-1	ASSHLTDQEAF
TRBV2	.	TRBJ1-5	ASMLGAAQPQH
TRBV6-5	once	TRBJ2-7	ASSKLQGNVYEQY
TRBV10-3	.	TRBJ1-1	AISPDRALNTEAF
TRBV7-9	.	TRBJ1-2	ASSPLQGENGYT
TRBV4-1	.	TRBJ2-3	ASSQERLAGGKPTDTQY
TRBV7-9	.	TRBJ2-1	ASSGKGEQF
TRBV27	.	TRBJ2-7	ASSFSGGRAYEQY
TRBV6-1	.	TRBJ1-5	ASSERDRDDQPQH
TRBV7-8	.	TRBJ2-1	ASSSWTLAGGGNSYNEQF
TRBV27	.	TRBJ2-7	ASSREGGAYEQY
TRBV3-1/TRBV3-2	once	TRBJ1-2	ASSQAGTTGSANYGYT
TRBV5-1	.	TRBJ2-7	ASSLVGDEQY
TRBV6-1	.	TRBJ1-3	ASSEVSGNTIY
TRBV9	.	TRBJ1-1	ASSSWTDLNTEAF
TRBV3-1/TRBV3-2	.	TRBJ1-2	ASNPGQPFMGYT
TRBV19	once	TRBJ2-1	ASSSGLAGAGTEQF
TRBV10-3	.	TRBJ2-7	ATFSPPPAGEGEQY
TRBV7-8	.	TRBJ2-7	ASSSGQGPSYEQY
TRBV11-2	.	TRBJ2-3	ASSPFGETSTDTQY
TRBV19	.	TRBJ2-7	ASSMGQGLTYEQY
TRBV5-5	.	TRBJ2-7	ASSLAADYTGGYEQY
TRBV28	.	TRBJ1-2	ASIAGPNYGYT
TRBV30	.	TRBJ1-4	AWSPRGLGGEKLF
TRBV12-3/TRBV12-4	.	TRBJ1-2	ASSLKGRHGYT
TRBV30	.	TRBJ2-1	AWSVSGNEQF
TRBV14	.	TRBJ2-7	ASSQVWGSYEQY
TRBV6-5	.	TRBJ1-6	ASSWDRSNSPLH
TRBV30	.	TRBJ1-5	AWSLRSNQPQH
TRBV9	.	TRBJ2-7	ASSVEERAVGEQY
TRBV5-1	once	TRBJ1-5	ASSLVGGVHQPQH
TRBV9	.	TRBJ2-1	ASSVGGGGRRAEQF
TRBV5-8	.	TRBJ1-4	ASSLAGVHEKLF
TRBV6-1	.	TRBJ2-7	ASSGPGGTPPYEQY
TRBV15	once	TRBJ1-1	ATSREGFTEAF
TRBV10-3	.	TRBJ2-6	AISERGQGAGANVLT
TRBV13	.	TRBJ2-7	ASSLNSYEQY
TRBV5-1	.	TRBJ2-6	ASSLPTGANVLT
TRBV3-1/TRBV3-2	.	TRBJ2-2	ASSQRTTGELF
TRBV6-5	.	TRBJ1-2	ASHEENYGYT
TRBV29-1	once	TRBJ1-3	SVGFGNTIY
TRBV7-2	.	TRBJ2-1	ASSLVSVNNEQF
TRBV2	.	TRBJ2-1	ASTTGSREQF
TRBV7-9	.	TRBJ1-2	ASSLEVGVYGYT
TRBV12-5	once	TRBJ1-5	ASGLVWSWGTSQPQH
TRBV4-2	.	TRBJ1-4	ASSPDPATNEKLF
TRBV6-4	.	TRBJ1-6	ASISKRGLVDSPLH
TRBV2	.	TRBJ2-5	ASSEILEETQY